This is a list of T cell receptor beta chains from one sample in a study of T cell changes during pregnancy in multiple sclerosis. The protocol was immunoSEQ multiplex PCR, while the TCRdb copy is restricted to in-frame clones and leaves out a portion. Of 20,000 to 25,000 clones listed, approximately 90% are singletons. The material was CD8+ T cells from peripheral blood mononuclear cells, obtained in the first trimester of pregnancy. Source of these receptors: a female donor with multiple sclerosis, enrolled in a pregnancy study. Each CDR3 is given with its conserved first and last residue. The D gene is left open where the match is weak. Rows give clone size only sometimes, using once, few, many, or a class for an expanded clone.

cdr3_aa cdr3_nt d_call cdr3_length j_call v_call clone_size
CASSWAGPGNTIYF TGTGCCAGCAGTTGGGCAGGGCCCGGAAACACCATATATTTT NA 14 TRBJ1-3 TRBV28 once
CSVGDSPYEQYF TGCAGCGTTGGGGACAGCCCCTACGAGCAGTACTTC TRBD1 12 TRBJ2-7 TRBV29-1 NA
CASSQDQGVGANVLTF TGCGCCAGCAGCCAGGACCAGGGGGTAGGGGCCAACGTCCTGACTTTC TRBD1 16 TRBJ2-6 TRBV4-3 NA
CASSQYRVPRYEQYF TGCGCCAGCAGTCAGTACAGGGTCCCTCGCTACGAGCAGTACTTC NA 15 TRBJ2-7 TRBV23-1 NA
CASKTGPLYEQYF TGCGCCAGTAAGACAGGGCCTCTCTACGAGCAGTACTTC TRBD1 13 TRBJ2-7 TRBV5-1 NA
CASSASRGLNTEAFF TGCGCCAGCAGCGCTTCTCGGGGTTTGAACACTGAAGCTTTCTTT NA 15 TRBJ1-1 TRBV5-1 NA
CASSDRGPSYNEQFF TGCGCCAGCAGCGACCGGGGTCCGTCCTACAATGAGCAGTTCTTC NA 15 TRBJ2-1 TRBV4-1 NA
CAISVRDRRPRTEAFF TGTGCCATCAGTGTAAGGGACAGGCGCCCGAGGACTGAAGCTTTCTTT TRBD1 16 TRBJ1-1 TRBV10-3 medium-sized
CASSTPIGLAGNEQFF TGTGCCAGCAGCACACCGATAGGACTAGCGGGTAATGAGCAGTTCTTC TRBD2 16 TRBJ2-1 TRBV7-2 NA
CASSFLTTGASGNTIYF TGTGCCAGCAGTTTCCTAACGACAGGCGCCTCTGGAAACACCATATATTTT NA 17 TRBJ1-3 TRBV28 NA
CASSVPIQGGNTEAFF TGTGCCAGCAGCGTCCCTATACAGGGGGGAAACACTGAAGCTTTCTTT TRBD1 16 TRBJ1-1 TRBV9 NA
CASSPSLDNYEQYF TGTGCCAGCAGTCCCTCGCTGGACAACTACGAGCAGTACTTC NA 14 TRBJ2-7 TRBV28 NA
CATSRVGRSNDEQYF TGTGCCACCAGCAGAGTGGGCCGTTCAAATGACGAGCAGTACTTC NA 15 TRBJ2-7 TRBV15 NA
CASSQAVGDPSYEQYF TGTGCCAGCAGCCAAGCAGTCGGAGATCCGAGTTACGAGCAGTACTTC NA 16 TRBJ2-7 TRBV4-2 NA
CASSFSGLDYEQYF TGTGCCAGCAGCTTCAGCGGACTAGACTACGAGCAGTACTTC TRBD2 14 TRBJ2-7 TRBV7-3 once
CASSLGAETSTDTQYF TGCGCCAGCAGCTTGGGAGCGGAGACTAGCACAGATACGCAGTATTTT NA 16 TRBJ2-3 TRBV5-1 NA
CASSAHLLAGGVNEQFF TGTGCCAGCAGCGCCCACCTGTTAGCGGGAGGGGTCAATGAGCAGTTCTTC TRBD2 17 TRBJ2-1 TRBV9 NA
CASSPKTGVGETQYF TGTGCCAGCAGCCCAAAGACAGGGGTTGGAGAGACCCAGTACTTC TRBD1 15 TRBJ2-5 TRBV7-9 NA
CASRGTGAEAFF TGTGCCAGCAGAGGAACAGGGGCTGAAGCTTTCTTT TRBD1 12 TRBJ1-1 TRBV27 NA
CASSTSPTGQMNTEAFF TGTGCCAGCAGCACTTCGCCGACGGGACAGATGAACACTGAAGCTTTCTTT TRBD1 17 TRBJ1-1 TRBV11-2 NA
CAISDPTGEIYEQYF TGTGCCATCAGTGACCCGACAGGGGAAATCTACGAGCAGTACTTC TRBD1 15 TRBJ2-7 TRBV10-3 NA
CASSVGREWDEQYF TGTGCCAGCAGCGTAGGTCGGGAGTGGGACGAGCAGTACTTC NA 14 TRBJ2-7 TRBV9 few
CSVQDWAGGVNEQFF TGCAGCGTCCAAGACTGGGCGGGAGGCGTCAATGAGCAGTTCTTC TRBD2 15 TRBJ2-1 TRBV29-1 NA
CASGWGHRDEQYF TGTGCTAGTGGTTGGGGGCACAGGGACGAGCAGTACTTC NA 13 TRBJ2-7 TRBV12-5 NA
CASSHLAGDSYEQYF TGTGCCAGCAGCCATCTAGCGGGCGACTCCTACGAGCAGTACTTC TRBD2 15 TRBJ2-7 TRBV7-6 NA
CASSFRREGEQYF TGTGCCAGCAGTTTTCGGAGGGAAGGTGAACAGTACTTC NA 13 TRBJ2-7 TRBV27 NA
CASSRIAGSTDTQYF TGCGCCAGCAGCCGAATAGCGGGCAGCACAGATACGCAGTATTTT TRBD2 15 TRBJ2-3 TRBV4-1 once
CAIRTTNPSGRAYNEQFF TGTGCCATCAGAACCACAAATCCTAGCGGGAGGGCATACAATGAGCAGTTCTTC TRBD2 18 TRBJ2-1 TRBV10-3 NA
CASSFLQGYEQYF TGTGCCAGCAGCTTTTTACAGGGGTACGAGCAGTACTTC TRBD1 13 TRBJ2-7 TRBV5-6 NA
CASSLYSVAGDRETQYF TGTGCCAGCAGTTTATATTCGGTAGCGGGAGACCGGGAGACCCAGTACTTC TRBD2 17 TRBJ2-5 TRBV28 NA
CASSIPRKIGNQPQHF TGTGCCAGCAGCATCCCCAGGAAAATTGGCAATCAGCCCCAGCATTTT NA 16 TRBJ1-5 TRBV21-1 NA
CASSPGQGYEQYF TGTGCCAGCAGTCCGGGACAGGGCTACGAGCAGTACTTC TRBD1 13 TRBJ2-7 TRBV28 NA
CASSQDRGLHSPLHF TGCGCCAGCAGCCAAGATAGGGGGCTCCATTCACCCCTCCACTTT TRBD1 15 TRBJ1-6 TRBV4-3 NA
CASSSYISGNTIYF TGTGCCAGCAGCTCTTACATCTCTGGAAACACCATATATTTT NA 14 TRBJ1-3 TRBV13 NA
CASKPGVFPNEQFF TGTGCCAGCAAGCCGGGAGTCTTCCCCAATGAGCAGTTCTTC NA 14 TRBJ2-1 TRBV27 NA
CASSQLLASHEQYF TGTGCCAGCAGCCAATTACTAGCGTCCCACGAGCAGTACTTC TRBD2 14 TRBJ2-7 TRBV4-2 NA
CASSKIATGPYEQYF TGTGCCAGCAGCAAAATCGCGACAGGGCCCTACGAGCAGTACTTC NA 15 TRBJ2-7 TRBV21-1 medium-sized
CASPSADSSYNEQFF TGTGCCAGCCCCTCTGCGGACAGCTCCTACAATGAGCAGTTCTTC NA 15 TRBJ2-1 TRBV13 NA
CSVEGGGYEQYF TGCAGCGTTGAAGGAGGTGGGTACGAGCAGTACTTC NA 12 TRBJ2-7 TRBV29-1 NA
CASSPWTGVGTDTQYF TGTGCCAGCAGTCCTTGGACAGGGGTAGGCACAGATACGCAGTATTTT TRBD1 16 TRBJ2-3 TRBV28 few
CASSLRAVAGSYEQYF TGTGCCAGCAGCTTAAGAGCAGTAGCGGGATCCTACGAGCAGTACTTC TRBD2 16 TRBJ2-7 TRBV5-5 NA
CASSQDGEEDTQYF TGCGCCAGCAGCCAAGATGGGGAGGAAGATACGCAGTATTTT NA 14 TRBJ2-3 TRBV4-3 NA
CASSYRGLYDTEAFF TGTGCCAGCAGCTACAGGGGGCTCTATGACACTGAAGCTTTCTTT TRBD1 15 TRBJ1-1 TRBV6-5 NA
CASSQTESSYEQYF TGCGCCAGCAGCCAAACGGAGAGCTCCTACGAGCAGTACTTC NA 14 TRBJ2-7 TRBV4-3 NA
CASSSFGREIGAVNEQYF TGTGCCAGCAGCTCGTTCGGTCGGGAGATAGGGGCCGTGAACGAGCAGTACTTC NA 18 TRBJ2-7 TRBV4-2 NA
CASSATAENLLAGETDTQYF TGTGCCAGCAGCGCAACCGCGGAGAACTTACTAGCGGGAGAAACAGATACGCAGTATTTT TRBD2 20 TRBJ2-3 TRBV9 NA
CATSSRDRDINEQFF TGTGCCACCAGCTCCCGGGACAGGGACATCAATGAGCAGTTCTTC TRBD1 15 TRBJ2-1 TRBV15 few
CSVGDSDYEQYF TGCAGCGTTGGCGACAGCGACTACGAGCAGTACTTC NA 12 TRBJ2-7 TRBV29-1 NA
CASSLGQGKAYEQYF TGTGCCAGTAGTCTCGGACAGGGGAAGGCCTACGAGCAGTACTTC TRBD1 15 TRBJ2-7 TRBV19 NA
CASTTAGESGNTIYF TGTGCCAGCACCACTGCGGGGGAATCGGGAAACACCATATATTTT NA 15 TRBJ1-3 TRBV7-9 NA
CASSDSSNNEQFF TGTGCCAGCAGTGACTCGAGTAATAATGAGCAGTTCTTC NA 13 TRBJ2-1 TRBV6-4 NA
CASSLYGEDTEAFF TGCGCCAGCAGCTTGTACGGGGAGGACACTGAAGCTTTCTTT NA 14 TRBJ1-1 TRBV5-1 NA
CASSSLGGSARETQYF TGTGCCAGCAGCTCTCTCGGCGGGAGCGCGAGAGAGACCCAGTACTTC TRBD2 16 TRBJ2-5 TRBV7-9 NA